This T cell receptor (beta chain) was obtained from a study of patients and donors after allogeneic stem cell transplantation. TCRdb re-called the RT-PCR reads with MiXCR, one entry per CDR3 protein. Of roughly 880,000 distinct CDR3 sequences in the sample, about 20% were seen once. Germline V CDR1 and CDR2: SGHRS, YFSETQ. This CDR3 comprises 15 residues. The V end lost 3 bases, the J end lost 2 bases, and 14 bases lay between the germline ends. Sequenced: blood, either unsorted or a sorted T cell fraction (not recorded which). This clonotype was sampled from a human donor who was either an allogeneic HSCT recipient or a stem cell or donor lymphocyte infusion donor (not recorded which). It is not recorded whose cells these are; they may come from a transplant donor. The chain is built from TRBV5-1 and TRBJ1-1; maybe TRBD1 (5 bases). CDR3 in amino acids: CASSSFNQGNTEAFF. The CDR3 bases are TGCGCCAGCAGCTCCTTCAACCAGGGCAACACTGAAGCTTTCTTT.